The clone carrying this T cell receptor beta chain is a singleton in its sample. This specimen comes from a study of blood T cell repertoires in COVID-19. Turning to the study itself: COVID-19 samples collected from the United States, Italy and Spain covered acute and convalescent phases. T cells, B-cell-depleted T cells, or PBMCs provided the cDNA or gDNA that served as material.

As originally analysed: For nucleated cells, counts were estimated from reference gene primer amplification. The method was immunoSEQ multiplex PCR; TCRdb's version includes in-frame clones alone and lacks a portion of them. The V and J calls and clone size were taken over from that table, and D and trimming were inferred from the DNA. The data contain about 190,000 clones, approximately 85% of them singletons. Germline values: CDR1 LNHDA, CDR2 SQIVND (reference sequence). V was cut by 6 bases and J by 0 bases, with 21 bases left in between. The CDR3 totals 18 residues. This clonotype originated in a woman aged 70 to 79 with active or convalescent COVID-19. The chain carries TRBV19 and TRBJ1-3, with D possibly being TRBD1 (5 bases). The sequenced material came from peripheral blood. CDR3 sequence: CASSPSWAGRNSGNTIYF. Here the CDR3 DNA reads TGTGCCAGTAGCCCCAGTTGGGCAGGGCGAAACTCTGGAAACACCATATATTTT. Complete variable domain (other parts from reference TRBV19 and TRBJ1-3): DGGITQSPKYLFRKEGQNVTLSCEQNLNHDAMYWYRQDPGQGLRLIYYSQIVNDFQKGDIAEGYSVSREKKESFPLTVTSAQKNPTAFYLCASSPSWAGRNSGNTIYFGEGSWLTVV.